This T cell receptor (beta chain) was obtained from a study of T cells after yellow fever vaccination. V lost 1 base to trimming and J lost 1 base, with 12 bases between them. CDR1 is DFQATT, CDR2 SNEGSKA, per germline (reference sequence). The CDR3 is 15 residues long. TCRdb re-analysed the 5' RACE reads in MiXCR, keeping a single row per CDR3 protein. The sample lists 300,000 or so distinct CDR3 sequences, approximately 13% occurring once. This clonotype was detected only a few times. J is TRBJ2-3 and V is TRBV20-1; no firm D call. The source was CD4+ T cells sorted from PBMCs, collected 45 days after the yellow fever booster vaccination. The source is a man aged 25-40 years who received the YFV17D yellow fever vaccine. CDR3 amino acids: CSARVPRIGTDTQYF. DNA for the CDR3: TGCAGTGCTAGAGTCCCCAGGATTGGCACAGATACGCAGTATTTT.